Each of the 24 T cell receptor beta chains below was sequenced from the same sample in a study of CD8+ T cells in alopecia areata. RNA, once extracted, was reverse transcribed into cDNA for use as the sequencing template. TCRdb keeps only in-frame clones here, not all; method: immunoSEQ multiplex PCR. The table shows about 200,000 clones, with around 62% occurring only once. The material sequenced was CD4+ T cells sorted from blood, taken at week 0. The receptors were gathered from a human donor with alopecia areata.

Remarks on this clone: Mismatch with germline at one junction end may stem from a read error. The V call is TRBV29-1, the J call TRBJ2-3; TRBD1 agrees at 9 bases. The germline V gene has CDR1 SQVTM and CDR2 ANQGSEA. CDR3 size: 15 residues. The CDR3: CSVEARDRDPDAQYF. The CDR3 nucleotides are TGCAGCGTTGAAGCCCGGGACAGGGATCCAGATGCGCAGTATTTT.

CDR3 nucleotide sequence: TGCGCCAGCAGGTGGTTTCCGGGGCCCAATCAGCCCCAGCATTTT. This gives the protein CASRWFPGPNQPQHF. The chain couples TRBV5-1 to TRBJ1-5, with D possibly TRBD1 on 5 matching bases. Germline V lookup: CDR1 SGHRS, CDR2 YFSETQ. Deletions cut 5 bases from V and 3 bases from J, with 15 bases between. The CDR3 consists of 15 residues.

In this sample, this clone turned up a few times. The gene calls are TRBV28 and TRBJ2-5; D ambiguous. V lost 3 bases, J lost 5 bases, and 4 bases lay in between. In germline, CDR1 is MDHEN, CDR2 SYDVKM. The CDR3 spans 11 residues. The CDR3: CASSFGETQYF. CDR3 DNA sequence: TGTGCCAGCAGTTTTGGGGAGACCCAGTACTTC.

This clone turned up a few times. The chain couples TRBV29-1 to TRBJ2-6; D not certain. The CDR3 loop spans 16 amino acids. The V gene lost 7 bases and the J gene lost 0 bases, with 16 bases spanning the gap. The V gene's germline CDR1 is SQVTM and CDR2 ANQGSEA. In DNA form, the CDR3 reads TGCAGCGGCTTCTTCCGACGTAACTCTGGGGCCAACGTCCTGACTTTC. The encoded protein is CSGFFRRNSGANVLTF.

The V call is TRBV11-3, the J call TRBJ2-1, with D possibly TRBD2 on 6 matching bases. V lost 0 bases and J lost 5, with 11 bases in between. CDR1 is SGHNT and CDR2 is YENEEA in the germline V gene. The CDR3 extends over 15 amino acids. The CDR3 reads CASSLDHGLNNEQFF. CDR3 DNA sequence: TGTGCCAGCAGCTTAGATCATGGACTAAACAATGAGCAGTTCTTC.

CDR3 bases: TGTGCCAGCAGCTCCCGGGACAGGGCTAACTATGGCTACACCTTC. This sequence encodes CASSSRDRANYGYTF. V usage is TRBV7-9 and J usage is TRBJ1-2; 9 bases align to TRBD1. Germline V CDR1 and CDR2: SEHNR, FQNEAQ (reference sequence). This CDR3 is 15 amino acids long. V lost 4 bases to trimming and J lost 0 bases; unmatched junction nucleotides: 3.

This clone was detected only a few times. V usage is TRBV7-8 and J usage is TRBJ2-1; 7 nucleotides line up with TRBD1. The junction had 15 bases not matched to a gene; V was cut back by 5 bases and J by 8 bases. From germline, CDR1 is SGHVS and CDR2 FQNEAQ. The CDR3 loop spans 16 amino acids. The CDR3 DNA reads TGTGCCAGCAGCGAACTCAGAGACAGGGCCCGGCATGAGCAGTTCTTC. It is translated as CASSELRDRARHEQFF.

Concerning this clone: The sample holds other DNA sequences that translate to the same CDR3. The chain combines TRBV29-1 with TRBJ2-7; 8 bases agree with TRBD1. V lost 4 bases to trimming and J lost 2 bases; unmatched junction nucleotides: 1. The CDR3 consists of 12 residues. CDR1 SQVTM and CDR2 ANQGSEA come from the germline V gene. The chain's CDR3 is CSVVQGAYEQYF. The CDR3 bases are TGCAGCGTTGTACAGGGGGCCTACGAGCAGTACTTC.

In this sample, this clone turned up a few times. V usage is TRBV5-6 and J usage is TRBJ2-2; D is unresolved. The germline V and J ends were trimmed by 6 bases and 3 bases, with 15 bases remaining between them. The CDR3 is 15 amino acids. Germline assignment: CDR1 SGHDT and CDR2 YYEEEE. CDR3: CASTRTAPHTGELFF. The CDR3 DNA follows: TGTGCCAGCACCCGGACGGCGCCGCACACCGGGGAGCTGTTTTTT.

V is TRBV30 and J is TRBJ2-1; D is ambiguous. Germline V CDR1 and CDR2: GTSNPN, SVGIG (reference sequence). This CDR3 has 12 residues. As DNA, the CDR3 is TGTGTCGGGCAGGCCGGTTTGGATGAGCAGTTCTTC. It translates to CVGQAGLDEQFF.

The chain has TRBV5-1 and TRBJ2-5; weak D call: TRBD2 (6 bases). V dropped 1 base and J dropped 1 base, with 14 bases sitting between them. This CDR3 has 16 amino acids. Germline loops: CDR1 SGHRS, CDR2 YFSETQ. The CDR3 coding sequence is TGCGCCAGCAGCTTGATGATGGGGGGTACCCAAGAGACCCAGTACTTC. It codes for CASSLMMGGTQETQYF.

The CDR3 DNA follows: TGCGCCAGCAGTCCTGGACAGCCCCGCGGCTACACCTTC. Translating gives CASSPGQPRGYTF. The rearrangement links TRBV5-1 to TRBJ1-2; D perhaps matches TRBD1 (6 bases). CDR3 length: 13 amino acids. The germline V gene has CDR1 SGHRS and CDR2 YFSETQ. V gave up 5 bases and J gave up 8 bases, with 16 bases separating them.

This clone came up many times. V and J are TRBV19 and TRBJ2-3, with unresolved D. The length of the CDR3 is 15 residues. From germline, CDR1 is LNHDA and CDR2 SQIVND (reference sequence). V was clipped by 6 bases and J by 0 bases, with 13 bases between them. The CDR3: CASSVSLDSTDTQYF. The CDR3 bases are TGTGCCAGTAGCGTGAGCCTAGACAGCACAGATACGCAGTATTTT. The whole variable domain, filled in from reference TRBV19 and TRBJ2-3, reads DGGITQSPKYLFRKEGQNVTLSCEQNLNHDAMYWYRQDPGQGLRLIYYSQIVNDFQKGDIAEGYSVSREKKESFPLTVTSAQKNPTAFYLCASSVSLDSTDTQYFGPGTRLTVL.

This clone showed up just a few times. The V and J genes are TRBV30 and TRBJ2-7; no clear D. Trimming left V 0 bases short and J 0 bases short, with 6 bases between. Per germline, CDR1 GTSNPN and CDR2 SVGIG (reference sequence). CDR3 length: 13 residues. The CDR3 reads CAWSVSASYEQYF. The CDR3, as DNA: TGTGCCTGGAGTGTATCTGCCTCCTACGAGCAGTACTTC.

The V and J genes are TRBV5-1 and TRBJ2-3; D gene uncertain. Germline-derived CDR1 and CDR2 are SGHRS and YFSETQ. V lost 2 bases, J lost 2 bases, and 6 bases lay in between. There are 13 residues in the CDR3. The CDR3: CASSFSDTDTQYF. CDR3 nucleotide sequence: TGCGCCAGCAGCTTCAGTGACACAGATACGCAGTATTTT.

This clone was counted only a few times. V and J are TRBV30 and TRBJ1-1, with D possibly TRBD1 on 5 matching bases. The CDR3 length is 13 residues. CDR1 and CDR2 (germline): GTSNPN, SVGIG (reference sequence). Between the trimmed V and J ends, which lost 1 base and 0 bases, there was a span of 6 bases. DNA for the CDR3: TGTGCCTGGAGTGGGACATTGAACACTGAAGCTTTCTTT. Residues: CAWSGTLNTEAFF.

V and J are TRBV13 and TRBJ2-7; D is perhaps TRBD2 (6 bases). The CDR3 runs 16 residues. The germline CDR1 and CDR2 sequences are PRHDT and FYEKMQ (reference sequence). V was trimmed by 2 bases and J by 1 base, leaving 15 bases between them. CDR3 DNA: TGTGCCAGCAGCTTAACCCGGGAGAGTAGGTCCTACGAGCAGTACTTC. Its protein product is CASSLTRESRSYEQYF.

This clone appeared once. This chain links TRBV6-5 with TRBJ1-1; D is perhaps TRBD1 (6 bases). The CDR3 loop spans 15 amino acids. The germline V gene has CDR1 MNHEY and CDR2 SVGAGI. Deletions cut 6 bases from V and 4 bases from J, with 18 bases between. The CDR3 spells CASSPGGAPTTEAFF. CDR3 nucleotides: TGTGCCAGCAGCCCTGGGGGGGCTCCGACCACTGAAGCTTTCTTT.

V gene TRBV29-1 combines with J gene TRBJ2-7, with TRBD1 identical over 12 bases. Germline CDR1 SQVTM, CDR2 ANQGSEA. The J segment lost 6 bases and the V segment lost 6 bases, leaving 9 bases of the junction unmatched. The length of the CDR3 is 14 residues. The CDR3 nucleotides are TGCAGCGTCCGGGTTGGGACAGGGGGCTCCGAGCAGTACTTC. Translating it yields CSVRVGTGGSEQYF.

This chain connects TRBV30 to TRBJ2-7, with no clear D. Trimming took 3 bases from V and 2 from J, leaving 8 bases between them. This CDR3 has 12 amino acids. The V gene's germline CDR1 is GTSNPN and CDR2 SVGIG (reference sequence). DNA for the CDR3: TGTGCCTGGAGCGCAGCTCCCTACGAGCAGTACTTC. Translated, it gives CAWSAAPYEQYF.

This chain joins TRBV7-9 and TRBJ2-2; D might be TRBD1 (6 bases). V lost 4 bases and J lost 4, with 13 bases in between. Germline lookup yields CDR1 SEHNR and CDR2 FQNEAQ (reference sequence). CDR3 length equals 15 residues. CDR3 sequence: CASSSWTETTGELFF. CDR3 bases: TGTGCCAGCAGCTCCTGGACAGAAACCACCGGGGAGCTGTTTTTT.

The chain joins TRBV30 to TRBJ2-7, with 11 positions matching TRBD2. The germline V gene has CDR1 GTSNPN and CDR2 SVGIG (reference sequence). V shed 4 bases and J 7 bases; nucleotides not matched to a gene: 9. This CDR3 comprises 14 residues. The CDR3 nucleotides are TGTGCCTGGACCCCCGGACTAGCGGGTGTTGAGCAGTACTTC. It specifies CAWTPGLAGVEQYF.

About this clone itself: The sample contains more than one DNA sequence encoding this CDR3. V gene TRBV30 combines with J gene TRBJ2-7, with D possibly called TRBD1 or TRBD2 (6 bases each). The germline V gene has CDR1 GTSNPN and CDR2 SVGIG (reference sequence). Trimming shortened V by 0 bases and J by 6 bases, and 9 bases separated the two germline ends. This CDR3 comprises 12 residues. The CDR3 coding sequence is TGTGCCTGGAGTGTAGGGGGAGGCGAGCAGTACTTC. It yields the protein CAWSVGGGEQYF.

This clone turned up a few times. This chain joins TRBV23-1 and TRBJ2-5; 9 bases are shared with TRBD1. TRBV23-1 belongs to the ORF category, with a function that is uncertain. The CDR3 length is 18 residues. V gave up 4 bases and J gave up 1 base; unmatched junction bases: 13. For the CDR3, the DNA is TGCGCCAGCAGTCGGACAGGGGCTTATGCACCCCCCCAAGAGACCCAGTACTTC. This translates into CASSRTGAYAPPQETQYF.